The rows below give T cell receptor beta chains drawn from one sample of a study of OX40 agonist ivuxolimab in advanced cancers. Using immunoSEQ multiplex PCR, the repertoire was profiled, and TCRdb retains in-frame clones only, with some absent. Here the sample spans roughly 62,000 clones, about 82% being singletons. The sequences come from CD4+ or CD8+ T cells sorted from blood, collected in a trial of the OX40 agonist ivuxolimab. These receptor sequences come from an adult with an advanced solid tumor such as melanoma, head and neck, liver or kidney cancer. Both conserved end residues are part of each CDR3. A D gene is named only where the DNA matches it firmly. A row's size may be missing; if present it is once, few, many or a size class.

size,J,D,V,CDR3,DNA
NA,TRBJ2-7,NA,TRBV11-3,CASSLDRNSLEQYF,TGTGCCAGCAGCTTAGATCGGAACAGCCTAGAGCAGTACTTC
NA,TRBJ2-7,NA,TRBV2,CASSDQGWEQYF,TGTGCCAGCAGTGACCAGGGCTGGGAGCAGTACTTC
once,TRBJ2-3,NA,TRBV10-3,CATKLDGSSTDTQYF,TGTGCCACCAAATTGGACGGTTCTAGCACAGATACGCAGTATTTT
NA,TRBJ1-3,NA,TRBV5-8,CASSLGQLGNTIYF,TGTGCCAGCAGCTTGGGGCAGCTAGGAAACACCATATATTTT
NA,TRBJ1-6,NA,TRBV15,CATSQTPLHF,TGTGCCACCAGCCAAACACCCCTCCACTTT
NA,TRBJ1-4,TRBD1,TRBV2,CASNTGGAGWGEKLFF,TGTGCCAGTAACACAGGGGGCGCAGGTTGGGGTGAAAAACTGTTTTTT
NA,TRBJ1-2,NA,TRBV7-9,CASSLAVGRTYGYTF,TGTGCCAGCAGCTTAGCGGTTGGCAGAACCTATGGCTACACCTTC
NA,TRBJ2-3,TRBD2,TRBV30,CAWSPTSGGGYF,TGTGCCTGGAGCCCGACTAGCGGGGGGGGATATTTT
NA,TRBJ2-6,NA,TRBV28,CASCASGANVLTF,TGTGCCAGCTGTGCTTCTGGGGCCAACGTCCTGACTTTC
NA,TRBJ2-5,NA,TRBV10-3,CATAVTQETQYF,TGTGCCACCGCGGTTACTCAAGAGACCCAGTACTTC
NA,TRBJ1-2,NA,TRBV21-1,CASSDRGGTAMGGYTF,TGTGCCAGCTCCGACAGGGGGGGCACAGCTATGGGGGGCTACACCTTC
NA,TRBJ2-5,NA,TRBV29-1,CSVEPEETQYF,TGCAGCGTTGAACCGGAGGAGACCCAGTACTTC
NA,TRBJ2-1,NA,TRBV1,CTSSPGTSGSYNEQFF,TGCACCAGCAGCCCCGGGACTAGCGGTTCCTACAATGAGCAGTTCTTC
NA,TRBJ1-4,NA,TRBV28,CASSTPQGLGEKLFF,TGTGCCAGCAGTACCCCCCAGGGGCTAGGTGAAAAACTGTTTTTT
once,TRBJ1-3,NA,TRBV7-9,CASSLAQGAIYF,TGTGCCAGCAGCTTAGCGCAGGGCGCCATATATTTT
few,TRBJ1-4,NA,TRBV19,CASTPWPGRDDATNEKLFF,TGTGCCAGTACCCCATGGCCAGGGAGGGACGATGCAACTAATGAAAAACTGTTTTTT
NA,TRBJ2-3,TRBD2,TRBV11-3,CASSRGGTDTQYF,TGTGCCAGCAGCCGGGGGGGCACAGATACGCAGTATTTT
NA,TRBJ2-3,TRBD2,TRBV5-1,CASSWNPGTSGVDTQYF,TGCGCCAGCAGCTGGAATCCCGGGACTAGCGGGGTAGATACGCAGTATTTT
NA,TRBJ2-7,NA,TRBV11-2,CASSFTPSAYEQYF,TGTGCCAGCAGTTTTACCCCCTCTGCGTACGAGCAGTACTTC
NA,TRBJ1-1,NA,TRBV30,CAWSKAGSPAAEAFF,TGTGCCTGGAGTAAGGCAGGTTCGCCAGCGGCTGAAGCTTTCTTT
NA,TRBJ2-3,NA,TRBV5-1,CASNGGTDTQYF,TGCGCCAGCAACGGCGGCACAGATACGCAGTATTTT
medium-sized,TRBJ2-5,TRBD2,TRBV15,CATSTYGGRAETQYF,TGTGCCACCAGCACCTACGGGGGGAGGGCGGAGACCCAGTACTTC
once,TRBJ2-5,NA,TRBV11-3,CASSLGLGRETQYF,TGTGCCAGCAGCTTAGGGCTGGGACGAGAGACCCAGTACTTC
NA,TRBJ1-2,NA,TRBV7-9,CASSHQQGLVGYTF,TGTGCCAGCAGCCACCAACAGGGACTGGTAGGCTACACCTTC
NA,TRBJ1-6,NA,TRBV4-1,CASSQDIGTPLSPLHF,TGCGCCAGCAGCCAAGATATAGGGACCCCGCTTTCACCCCTCCACTTT
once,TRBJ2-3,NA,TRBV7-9,CASSKGGGEDTDTQYF,TGTGCCAGCAGTAAAGGTGGCGGTGAGGACACAGATACGCAGTATTTT
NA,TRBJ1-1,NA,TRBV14,CASRPIRSRKRGGGTEAFF,TGTGCCAGCAGGCCAATTCGGTCTCGTAAGAGGGGAGGAGGAACTGAAGCTTTCTTT
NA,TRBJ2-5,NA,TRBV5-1,CASSQDGTPTRETQYF,TGCGCCAGCAGCCAGGACGGGACACCCACGAGAGAGACCCAGTACTTC
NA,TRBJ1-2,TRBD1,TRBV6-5,CASSPQGVHGYTF,TGTGCCAGCAGCCCACAGGGGGTCCATGGCTACACCTTC
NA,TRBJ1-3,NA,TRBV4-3,CASSQASGGASTIYF,TGCGCCAGCAGCCAAGCGAGCGGGGGCGCGAGCACCATATATTTT
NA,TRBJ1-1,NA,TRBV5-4,CASSPRGGSTEAFF,TGTGCCAGCAGCCCCAGAGGGGGGAGCACTGAAGCTTTCTTT
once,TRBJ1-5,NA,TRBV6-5,CASRIYSNQPQHF,TGTGCCAGCAGGATCTATAGCAATCAGCCCCAGCATTTT
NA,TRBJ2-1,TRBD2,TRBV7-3,CASSLTSLAGGPSSYNEQFF,TGTGCCAGCAGCTTAACGTCGCTAGCGGGGGGGCCGAGCTCCTACAATGAGCAGTTCTTC
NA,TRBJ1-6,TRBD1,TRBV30,CAWSLRDRGDNSPLHF,TGTGCCTGGAGTCTAAGGGACAGGGGGGATAATTCACCCCTCCACTTT
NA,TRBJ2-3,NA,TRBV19,CASSIAGYTDTQYF,TGTGCCAGTAGTATCGCAGGGTACACAGATACGCAGTATTTT
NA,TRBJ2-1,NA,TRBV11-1,CASSSKVLVGDEQFF,TGTGCCAGCAGCTCCAAAGTACTAGTCGGCGATGAGCAGTTCTTC
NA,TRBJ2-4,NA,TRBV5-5,CASSLYRGGDIQYF,TGTGCCAGCAGCTTGTACAGGGGAGGGGACATTCAGTACTTC
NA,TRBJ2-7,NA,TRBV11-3,CASSLREGGYEQYF,TGTGCCAGCAGCTTAAGAGAGGGGGGTTACGAGCAGTACTTC
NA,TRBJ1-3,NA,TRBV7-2,CASSLALGAGNTIYF,TGTGCCAGCAGCTTAGCCCTCGGGGCGGGAAACACCATATATTTT
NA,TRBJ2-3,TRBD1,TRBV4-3,CASSQLTGGLSPDTQYF,TGCGCCAGCAGCCAGCTTACAGGGGGCTTGAGCCCAGATACGCAGTATTTT
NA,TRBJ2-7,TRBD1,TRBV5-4,CASSSSQGAQTHYEQYF,TGTGCCAGCAGCTCATCACAGGGGGCTCAAACCCACTACGAGCAGTACTTC
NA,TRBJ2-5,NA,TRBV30,CAWSGGQYQTQYF,TGTGCCTGGAGTGGGGGGCAGTACCAGACCCAGTACTTC
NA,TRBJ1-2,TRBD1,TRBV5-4,CASSRAGQVNGYTF,TGTGCCAGCAGCCGAGCCGGACAGGTCAACGGCTACACCTTC
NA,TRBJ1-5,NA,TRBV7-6,CASSPTLMGSNQPQHF,TGTGCCAGCAGCCCCACACTCATGGGTAGCAATCAGCCCCAGCATTTT
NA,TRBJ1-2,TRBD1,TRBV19,CASTGPGGGYTF,TGTGCCAGTACTGGCCCAGGGGGCGGCTACACCTTC
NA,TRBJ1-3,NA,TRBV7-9,CASSLVGRRGSGNTIYF,TGTGCCAGCAGCTTAGTGGGGCGGCGCGGCTCTGGAAACACCATATATTTT